This T cell receptor beta chain was identified during a study of cytomegalovirus exposure and HLA in healthy donors. The PCR ran on 60 Vbeta and 13 Jbeta primers. Profiled with immunoSEQ multiplex PCR; TCRdb holds only in-frame clones, not every one. This sample's table reports tens of thousands of clones. The germline gives CDR1 KGHSY, CDR2 FQNENV. The V and J ends lost 4 bases and 8 bases, in that order; junction bases with no gene match: 13. The CDR3 loop spans 15 amino acids. The V call is TRBV16, the J call TRBJ1-2; TRBD1 agrees at 7 bases. The receptor was isolated from a girl aged 5-17 years in good health and CMV-seropositive. The specimen sequenced was PBMCs. The CDR3 coding sequence is TGTGCCAGCAGCCGAGAGAACAGGGGATTTCTGGGCTACACCTTC. Amino acid sequence: CASSRENRGFLGYTF.